This T cell receptor beta chain was identified during a study of T cells in Graves' hyperthyroidism and ophthalmopathy. This clonotype has at least ten counts. The target antigen is unknown. The CDR3 is made up of 17 amino acids. Per germline, CDR1 MNHEY and CDR2 SVGAGI. J lost 3 bases, V lost 2 bases, and 6 bases had no gene match. Regarding the study as a whole: In the blood, most expanded thyroid clonotypes above 0.001 appeared as well.

Amplified TCR beta CDR3 regions derived from RNA transcripts. Using the HTBI primer set, a first-round RT-PCR was run on the TCR CDR3. One entry per CDR3 protein results from TCRdb running MiXCR on the multiplex PCR reads. This sample yields roughly 49,000 distinct CDR3 sequences, of which roughly 51% are seen a single time; approximately 30% belongs to the top ten. The sample taken for sequencing was peripheral blood or thyroid tissue (not recorded which). This receptor was identified in a man between 18 and 35 years old with Graves' hyperthyroidism. V and J are TRBV6-5 and TRBJ2-7; 14 bases line up with TRBD2. In DNA, the CDR3 is TGTGCCAGCAGTTACGACGGACTAGCGGGAGGAATCTACGAGCAGTACTTC. Its protein product is CASSYDGLAGGIYEQYF.